This TCR beta chain was identified during a study of blood T cell repertoires in COVID-19. Participants were aged roughly 18 to 90 years, lived in some 23 US areas, and enrolled virtually. Exposed participants came across a COVID-19 case within 2 weeks before study entry. Sequencing was performed with immunoSEQ multiplex PCR; in TCRdb, only in-frame clones are kept and a portion is missing. Of 270,000 or so clones in the sample, approximately 85% were seen once. The CDR3 is 13 amino acids. Germline values: CDR1 SGHNT, CDR2 YYREEE (reference sequence). V was shortened by 0 bases and J by 5 bases, with 8 bases between the two germline ends.

The chain has TRBV5-4 and TRBJ1-2; D uncertain. The clonotype originates from a woman aged 45 to 65 who had been exposed to COVID-19. Sequences were obtained from PBMCs or T cells enriched from blood (not recorded which). CDR3 DNA sequence: TGTGCCAGCAGCTTGGACGGGTTTTATGGCTACACCTTC. Translating it yields CASSLDGFYGYTF.